The 24 T cell receptor beta chains presented below share a single source sample, sequenced in a study of T-cell memory formation after mild COVID-19. TCRdb re-called the 5' RACE reads with MiXCR, one entry per CDR3 protein. The table has 350,000 to 500,000 distinct CDR3 sequences, about a sixth seen once. Material: PBMCs or a T cell subset sorted from them (not recorded which). These receptors were obtained from a man between 18 and 35 years old who had mild COVID-19 (a few samples of this study predate the infection). Cell type and time point are not known.

The rearrangement joins TRBV9 to TRBJ2-3; a weak D match, TRBD1 (7 bases). Trimming removed 2 bases from V and 2 bases from J, with 15 bases in between. The CDR3 is made up of 16 amino acids. Germline CDR1 is SGDLS and CDR2 is YYNGEE. CDR3 DNA sequence: TGTGCCAGCAGCGTCGGCAGGGGGGTCCTCACAGATACGCAGTATTTT. This gives the protein CASSVGRGVLTDTQYF. Filled out from reference TRBV9 and TRBJ2-3, the complete variable domain reads DSGVTQTPKHLITATGQRVTLRCSPRSGDLSVYWYQQSLDQGLQFLIQYYNGEERAKGNILERFSAQQFPDLHSELNLSSLELGDSALYFCASSVGRGVLTDTQYFGPGTRLTVL.

The sample holds a few counts of this clonotype. The chain is built from TRBV7-6 and TRBJ1-2; the D gene is possibly TRBD1 (5 bases). Germline V gene sequence: CDR1 SGHVS, CDR2 FNYEAQ. The CDR3 loop spans 17 amino acids. Trimming removed 1 base at V and 1 base at J, with 16 bases between. The CDR3 loop reads CASSLGSGGRFNYGYTF. The DNA for the CDR3 is TGTGCCAGCAGCTTAGGTTCCGGGGGACGGTTTAACTATGGCTACACCTTC.

This clonotype has more than one count but fewer than ten. The chain uses TRBV7-9 and TRBJ1-4; D uncertain. The CDR3 has 14 amino acids. V was pared by 5 bases and J by 8 bases, with 15 bases between. CDR1 and CDR2 (germline): SEHNR, FQNEAQ (reference sequence). This chain's CDR3 is CASSPGRFGEKLFF. The CDR3 coding sequence is TGTGCCAGCAGCCCCGGACGGTTCGGAGAAAAACTGTTTTTT.

This clonotype was seen only a few times. The chain joins TRBV5-1 to TRBJ1-5; D may be TRBD1 (6 bases). The CDR3 spans 14 residues. Per germline, CDR1 SGHRS and CDR2 YFSETQ. Trimming took 2 bases from V and 6 from J, leaving 12 bases between them. CDR3 protein: CASSFTGLGQPQHF. CDR3 bases: TGCGCCAGCAGCTTCACAGGGCTTGGTCAGCCCCAGCATTTT.

The chain is built from TRBV2 and TRBJ1-3, with 7 bases that match TRBD1. This CDR3 is 15 amino acids long. The ends lost 6 bases at V and 0 bases at J; junction bases unmatched: 5. Germline V gene sequence: CDR1 SNHLY, CDR2 FYNNEI. The CDR3 DNA reads TGTGCCAGCAGGGCCGGGACAGTCTCTGGAAACACCATATATTTT. It is translated as CASRAGTVSGNTIYF.

In this sample, this clonotype turned up a few times. The chain joins TRBV4-1 to TRBJ1-2, with D perhaps TRBD1 (6 bases). V lost 0 bases to trimming and J lost 4 bases, with 9 bases between them. CDR1 MGHRA and CDR2 YSYEKL come from the germline V gene. This CDR3 has 14 amino acids. The CDR3: CASSQDPGAYGYTF. The CDR3 nucleotides are TGCGCCAGCAGCCAAGATCCAGGGGCCTATGGCTACACCTTC.

This clonotype was detected a few times. The J gene is TRBJ2-1, the V gene TRBV3-1, with unresolved D. From germline, CDR1 is LGHDT and CDR2 YNNKEL (reference sequence). Trimming took 3 bases from V and 9 from J, leaving 9 bases between them. The CDR3 spans 12 residues. Written as DNA, the CDR3 is TGTGCCAGCAGCCACCCCCAACTTGAGCAGTTCTTC. This sequence encodes CASSHPQLEQFF.

This chain links TRBV29-1 with TRBJ1-1; the D is unclear. V was trimmed by 3 bases and J by 4 bases, leaving 6 bases between them. CDR3 length equals 11 residues. Germline V gene data show CDR1 as SQVTM and CDR2 as ANQGSEA. The CDR3 nucleotides read TGCAGCGTTGAGAAGGCCACTGAAGCTTTCTTT. Encoded protein: CSVEKATEAFF.

The chain is built from TRBV29-1 and TRBJ2-5; 10 nucleotides agree with TRBD2. V lost 2 bases and J lost 4; bases outside the gene matches: 4. The CDR3 is 14 amino acids. Germline V gene data show CDR1 as SQVTM and CDR2 as ANQGSEA. CDR3: CSVEKRGGLETQYF. In DNA, the CDR3 is TGCAGCGTTGAAAAGCGGGGGGGCCTAGAGACCCAGTACTTC.

This clonotype showed up just a few times. The genes are TRBV2 and TRBJ1-5; D unresolved. CDR1 SNHLY and CDR2 FYNNEI come from the germline V gene. CDR3 length: 13 amino acids. Trimming left V 7 bases short and J 2 bases short, with 9 bases between. The CDR3 sequence: CASTREGNQPQHF. In DNA form, the CDR3 reads TGTGCCAGCACCCGGGAGGGCAATCAGCCCCAGCATTTT.

Written as DNA, the CDR3 is TGTGCCAGCAGCTCCGGGTTCGGCCCTGGCTTTCTTCGCCCTGAAGCTTTCTTT. As protein: CASSSGFGPGFLRPEAFF. This chain joins TRBV11-2 and TRBJ1-1; unclear D gene. The CDR3 extends over 18 amino acids. Trimming pared 4 bases from V and 6 bases from J, leaving 27 bases between. Germline CDR1 reads SGHAT; CDR2 reads FQNNGV.

The rearrangement uses TRBV6-5 and TRBJ2-5; D is perhaps TRBD1 (6 bases). Germline loops: CDR1 MNHEY, CDR2 SVGAGI. This CDR3 spans 14 amino acids. V lost 3 bases and J 5 bases, leaving 13 bases between the germline ends. This CDR3 is CASSYQQGWETQYF. The CDR3 region has the DNA TGTGCCAGCAGTTATCAACAGGGATGGGAGACCCAGTACTTC.

This clonotype occurred a few times. This chain connects TRBV9 to TRBJ2-7; D unresolved. CDR3 length: 10 amino acids. Germline CDR1 is SGDLS and CDR2 is YYNGEE. V lost 5 bases to trimming and J lost 7 bases, with 7 bases between them. CDR3 protein: CASRWGEQYF. Here the CDR3 DNA reads TGTGCCAGCAGGTGGGGTGAGCAGTACTTC.

The V and J genes are TRBV7-2 and TRBJ2-5, with a tentative D call TRBD2 (6 bases). The germline V and J ends were trimmed by 3 bases and 7 bases, with 21 bases remaining between them. This CDR3 contains 16 residues. The germline V gene encodes CDR1 SGHTA and CDR2 FQGNSA. The CDR3 DNA reads TGTGCCAGCAGCTTTTCGCTAGCGAGCCCCCCAGTGACCCAGTACTTC. It is translated as CASSFSLASPPVTQYF.

In this sample, this clonotype turned up a few times. The V call is TRBV18, the J call TRBJ2-3; TRBD2 matches 8 bases. Germline values: CDR1 KGHSH, CDR2 LQKENI. V was clipped by 0 bases and J by 6 bases; unmatched bases: 2. The CDR3 is 14 residues long. The CDR3, as DNA: TGTGCCAGCTCACCACCAGCGGGGGTGGATACGCAGTATTTT. Its translation is CASSPPAGVDTQYF.

This clonotype has only a few counts. The V and J genes are TRBV5-1 and TRBJ1-5; TRBD1 aligns across 8 bases. The V gene's germline CDR1 is SGHRS and CDR2 YFSETQ. V shed 2 bases, J shed 7 bases, and the junction held 5 bases outside the gene matches. This CDR3 region has 14 residues. CDR3 loop: CASSFGQGGQPQHF. CDR3 sequence (DNA): TGCGCCAGCAGCTTTGGACAGGGTGGCCAGCCCCAGCATTTT.

This clonotype appeared a few times. This chain connects TRBV10-3 to TRBJ1-6; 7 positions agree with TRBD1. Trimming at V came to 0 bases and at J to 8 bases, leaving 4 bases not matched to a gene. Germline V gives CDR1 ENHRY, CDR2 SYGVKD. The CDR3 has 15 amino acids. The CDR3 DNA reads TGTGCCATCAGTGAGTCGGCAGGGGGGGATTCACCCCTCCACTTT. Its protein product is CAISESAGGDSPLHF.

This clonotype has only a few counts. This CDR3 reads CSADLSGGLSYEQYF. The CDR3 bases are TGCAGTGCAGACCTTAGCGGGGGCCTCTCCTACGAGCAGTACTTC. This chain uses TRBV20-1 with TRBJ2-7; 9 positions match TRBD2. Unmatched junction bases numbered 9, after V lost 6 bases and J lost 0 bases. Germline loops: CDR1 DFQATT, CDR2 SNEGSKA (reference sequence). The CDR3 runs to 15 residues.

This clonotype was counted between two and nine times. Written as DNA, the CDR3 is TGCGCCAGCAGCTTCTTCACGGACACCGGGGAGCTGTTTTTT. Translation gives CASSFFTDTGELFF. The chain has TRBV5-1 and TRBJ2-2; D is unclear. V gave up 2 bases and J gave up 3 bases, with 8 bases separating them. In germline, CDR1 is SGHRS, CDR2 YFSETQ. This CDR3 spans 14 amino acids.

The chain employs TRBV4-1 and TRBJ2-7; no clear D gene. V was clipped by 2 bases and J by 2 bases, with 10 bases between them. Germline-derived CDR1 and CDR2 are MGHRA and YSYEKL. CDR3 size: 14 residues. CDR3 nucleotide sequence: TGCGCCAGCAGCCAATTTCACGGCCCCTACGAGCAGTACGTC. This sequence encodes CASSQFHGPYEQYV.

This clonotype was seen only a few times. DNA for the CDR3: TGCGCCAGCAGCCAAGATAATGGCGGGGCCTTCTACGAGCAGTACGTC. This sequence encodes CASSQDNGGAFYEQYV. The chain is built from TRBV4-1 and TRBJ2-7; a possible D gene is TRBD2 (6 bases). V was pared by 0 bases and J by 3 bases, with 15 bases between. Germline values: CDR1 MGHRA, CDR2 YSYEKL. The CDR3 is 16 amino acids.

The chain combines TRBV19 with TRBJ1-5, with TRBD1 as a possible D gene (5 bases). Trimming pared 10 bases from V and 5 bases from J, leaving 21 bases between. The CDR3 loop spans 15 amino acids. In germline, CDR1 is LNHDA, CDR2 SQIVND (reference sequence). CDR3 region: CATTWGHAGDQPQHF. The CDR3 DNA reads TGTGCCACCACTTGGGGCCACGCAGGCGATCAGCCCCAGCATTTT.

The genes are TRBV15 and TRBJ1-6, with 9 positions matching TRBD1. Germline CDR1 LNHNV, CDR2 YYDKDF (reference sequence). Trimming cost V 4 bases and J 13 bases; bases outside gene matches: 11. The CDR3 length is 15 residues. In nucleotides, the CDR3 is TGTGCCACCAGCACCAGAGACAGGGGGATAGCCCCCCTCCACTTT. This encodes CATSTRDRGIAPLHF.

This rearrangement joins TRBV6-2 or TRBV6-3 to TRBJ2-3, with D perhaps matching TRBD2 (5 bases). The germline V gene has CDR1 MNHEY and CDR2 SVGEGT. The CDR3 sequence is 11 residues long. V was clipped by 8 bases and J by 8 bases, with 11 bases between them. The CDR3 nucleotides read TGTGCCAGCGCCGGGGAGACTACGCAGTATTTT. This codes for CASAGETTQYF.